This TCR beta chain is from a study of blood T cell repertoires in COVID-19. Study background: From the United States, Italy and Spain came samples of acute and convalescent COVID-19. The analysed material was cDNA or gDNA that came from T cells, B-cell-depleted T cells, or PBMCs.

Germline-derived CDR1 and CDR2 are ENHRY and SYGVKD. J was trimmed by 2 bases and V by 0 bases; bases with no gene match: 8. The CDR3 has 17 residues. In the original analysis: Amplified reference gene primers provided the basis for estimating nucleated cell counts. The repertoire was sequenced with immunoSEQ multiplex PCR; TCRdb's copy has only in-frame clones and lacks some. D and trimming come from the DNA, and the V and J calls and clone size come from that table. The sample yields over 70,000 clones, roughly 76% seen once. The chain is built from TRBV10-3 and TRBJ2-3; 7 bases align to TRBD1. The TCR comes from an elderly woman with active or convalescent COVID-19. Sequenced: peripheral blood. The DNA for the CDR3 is TGTGCCATCAGTGAGTCTCTACAGGGGACCCTCACAGATACGCAGTATTTT. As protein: CAISESLQGTLTDTQYF.